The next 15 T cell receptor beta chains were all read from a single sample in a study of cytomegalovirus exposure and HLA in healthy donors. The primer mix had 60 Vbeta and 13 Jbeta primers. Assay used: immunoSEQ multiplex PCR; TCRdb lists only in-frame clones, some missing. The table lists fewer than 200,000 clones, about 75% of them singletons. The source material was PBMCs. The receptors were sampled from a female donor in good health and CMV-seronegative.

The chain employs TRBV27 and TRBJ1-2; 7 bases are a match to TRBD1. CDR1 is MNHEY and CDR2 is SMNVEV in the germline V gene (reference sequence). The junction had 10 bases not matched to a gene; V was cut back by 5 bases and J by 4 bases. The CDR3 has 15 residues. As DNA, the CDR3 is TGTGCCAGCAGTCTAAGGAGAGGGGGCATCTATGGCTACACCTTC. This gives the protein CASSLRRGGIYGYTF.

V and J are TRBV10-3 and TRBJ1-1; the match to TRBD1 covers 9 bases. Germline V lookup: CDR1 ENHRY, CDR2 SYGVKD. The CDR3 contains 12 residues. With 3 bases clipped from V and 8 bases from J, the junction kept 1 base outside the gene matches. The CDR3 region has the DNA TGTGCCATCAGTGAACAGGGGGCAGAAGCTTTCTTT. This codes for CAISEQGAEAFF.

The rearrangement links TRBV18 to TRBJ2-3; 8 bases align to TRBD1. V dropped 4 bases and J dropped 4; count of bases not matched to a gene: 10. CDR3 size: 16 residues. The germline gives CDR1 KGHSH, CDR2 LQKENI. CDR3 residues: CASSQGTGVGADTQYF. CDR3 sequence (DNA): TGTGCCAGCTCACAAGGGACAGGTGTGGGAGCAGATACGCAGTATTTT.

CDR3 region: CASSPHAGNTEAFF. DNA of the CDR3: TGTGCCAGCAGTCCGCATGCGGGGAACACTGAAGCTTTCTTT. This rearrangement joins TRBV27 to TRBJ1-1; D ambiguous. Germline V gene lookup returns CDR1 MNHEY and CDR2 SMNVEV (reference sequence). This CDR3 comprises 14 residues. The V and J ends lost 5 bases and 1 base respectively, with 11 bases between them.

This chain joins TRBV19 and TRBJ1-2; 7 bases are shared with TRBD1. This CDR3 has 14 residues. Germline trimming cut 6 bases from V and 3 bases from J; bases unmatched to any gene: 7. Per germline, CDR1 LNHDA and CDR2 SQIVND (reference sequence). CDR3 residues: CASRRQGVDYGYTF. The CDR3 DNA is TGTGCCAGTAGGCGCCAGGGGGTGGACTATGGCTACACCTTC.

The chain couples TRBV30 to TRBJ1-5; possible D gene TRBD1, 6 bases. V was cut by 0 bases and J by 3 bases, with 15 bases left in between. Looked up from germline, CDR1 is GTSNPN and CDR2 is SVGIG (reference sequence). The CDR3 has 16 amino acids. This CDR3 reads CAWSVKGGRDNQPQHF. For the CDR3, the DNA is TGTGCCTGGAGTGTAAAAGGGGGTCGGGACAATCAGCCCCAGCATTTT.

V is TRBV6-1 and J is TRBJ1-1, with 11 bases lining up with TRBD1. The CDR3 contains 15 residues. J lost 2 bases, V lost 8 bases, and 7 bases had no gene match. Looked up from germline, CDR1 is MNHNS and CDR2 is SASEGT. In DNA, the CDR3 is TGTGCCAGCTTCCGGACAGGGGGCGCAAACACTGAAGCTTTCTTT. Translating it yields CASFRTGGANTEAFF.

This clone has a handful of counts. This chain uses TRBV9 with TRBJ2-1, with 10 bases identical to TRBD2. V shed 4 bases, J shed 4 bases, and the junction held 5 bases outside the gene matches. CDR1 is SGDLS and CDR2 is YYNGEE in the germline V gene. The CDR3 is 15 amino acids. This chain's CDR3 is CASSPWTSGYNEQFF. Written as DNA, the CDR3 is TGTGCCAGCAGCCCATGGACTAGCGGTTACAATGAGCAGTTCTTC.

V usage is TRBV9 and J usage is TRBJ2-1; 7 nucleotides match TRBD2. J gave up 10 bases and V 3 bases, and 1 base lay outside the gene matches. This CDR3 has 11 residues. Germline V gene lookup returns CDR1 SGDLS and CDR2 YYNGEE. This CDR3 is CASSASGEQFF. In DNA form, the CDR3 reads TGTGCCAGCAGCGCTAGCGGAGAGCAGTTCTTC.

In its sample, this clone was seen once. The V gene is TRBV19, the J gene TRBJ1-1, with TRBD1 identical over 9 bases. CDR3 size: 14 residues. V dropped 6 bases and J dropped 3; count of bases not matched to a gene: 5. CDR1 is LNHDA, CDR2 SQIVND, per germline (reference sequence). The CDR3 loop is CASRVRDRDTEAFF. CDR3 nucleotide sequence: TGTGCCAGTAGAGTCCGGGACAGGGACACTGAAGCTTTCTTT.

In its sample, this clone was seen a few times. The CDR3 loop reads CASSQDRGSLGYTF. The CDR3 region has the DNA TGTGCCAGCAGCCAGGACAGGGGGTCCCTTGGCTACACCTTC. The rearrangement joins TRBV27 to TRBJ1-2; 10 bases match TRBD1. CDR3 size: 14 residues. The trim removed 6 bases at V and 7 bases at J, leaving 8 bases unmatched. Germline V CDR1 and CDR2: MNHEY, SMNVEV (reference sequence).

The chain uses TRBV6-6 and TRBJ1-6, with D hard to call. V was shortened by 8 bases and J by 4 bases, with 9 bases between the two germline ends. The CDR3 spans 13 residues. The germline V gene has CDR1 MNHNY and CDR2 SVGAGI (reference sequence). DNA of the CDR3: TGTGCCAGCGGCGGCGCTTATAATTCACCCCTCCACTTT. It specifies CASGGAYNSPLHF.

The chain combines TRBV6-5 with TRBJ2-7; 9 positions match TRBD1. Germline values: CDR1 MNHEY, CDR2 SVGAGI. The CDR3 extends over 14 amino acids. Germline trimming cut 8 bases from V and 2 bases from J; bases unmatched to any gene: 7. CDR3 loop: CASHRQGGAYEQYF. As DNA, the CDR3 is TGTGCCAGCCACCGACAGGGGGGAGCCTACGAGCAGTACTTC.

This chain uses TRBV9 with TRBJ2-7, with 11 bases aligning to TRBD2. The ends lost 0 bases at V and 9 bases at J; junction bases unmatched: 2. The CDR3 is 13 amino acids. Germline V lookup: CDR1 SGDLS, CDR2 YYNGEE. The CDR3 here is CASSVGLAGGQYF. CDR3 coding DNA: TGTGCCAGCAGCGTAGGCCTAGCGGGGGGGCAGTACTTC.

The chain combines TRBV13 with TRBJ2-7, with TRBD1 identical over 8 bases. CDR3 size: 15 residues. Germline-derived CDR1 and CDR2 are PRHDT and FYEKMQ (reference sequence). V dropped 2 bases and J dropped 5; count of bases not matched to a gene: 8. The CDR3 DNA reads TGTGCCAGCAGCTTATTGCGGACAGGGAGCCACGAGCAGTACTTC. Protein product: CASSLLRTGSHEQYF. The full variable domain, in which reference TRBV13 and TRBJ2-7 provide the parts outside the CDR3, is AAGVIQSPRHLIKEKRETATLKCYPIPRHDTVYWYQQGPGQDPQFLISFYEKMQSDKGSIPDRFSAQQFSDYHSELNMSSLELGDSALYFCASSLLRTGSHEQYFGPGTRLTVT.